The 12 T cell receptor beta chains below all came from one sample that was sequenced in a study of blood T cell repertoires in COVID-19. Assay: immunoSEQ multiplex PCR; the TCRdb copy retains only in-frame clones and omits some. Of under 400,000 clones detected, about nine tenths appear once; the ten largest clones hold around 0.92%. The sequenced material came from PBMCs or T cells enriched from blood (not recorded which). These receptors were collected from a woman in her twenties or thirties who had been exposed to COVID-19.

The V call is TRBV6-5, the J call TRBJ2-1, with 8 bases identical to TRBD1. The germline gives CDR1 MNHEY, CDR2 SVGAGI. The V and J ends lost 5 bases and 6 bases, in that order; junction bases with no gene match: 9. This CDR3 comprises 15 residues. CDR3 nucleotides: TGTGCCAGCAGTCGCCCTTGGACAGGGCGCAATGAGCAGTTCTTC. Translated: CASSRPWTGRNEQFF.

This chain uses TRBV11-2 with TRBJ2-5; TRBD2 matches at 9 bases. The V gene's germline CDR1 is SGHAT and CDR2 FQNNGV. V lost 1 base, J lost 5 bases, and 8 bases stayed unmatched. CDR3 size: 16 residues. CDR3 DNA sequence: TGTGCCAGCAGCTTAGGCGCGCGGGAGGGCCGGGAGACCCAGTACTTC. Protein: CASSLGAREGRETQYF.

In nucleotides, the CDR3 is TGTGCCACCAGTGATTGGAGGAGTGAAGGGGAAGCTTTCTTT. This encodes CATSDWRSEGEAFF. V usage is TRBV24-1 and J usage is TRBJ1-1; unclear D gene. CDR3 size: 14 residues. CDR1 is KGHDR, CDR2 SFDVKD, per germline. With 2 bases removed from V and 8 bases from J, the gap between germline ends came to 14 bases.

The chain employs TRBV29-1 and TRBJ1-2, with D possibly being TRBD1 (6 bases). The CDR3 spans 13 residues. Germline CDR1 SQVTM, CDR2 ANQGSEA. V gave up 3 bases and J gave up 5 bases, with 13 bases separating them. The CDR3 region is CSVDGQGIYGYTF. The CDR3 coding sequence is TGCAGCGTTGATGGGCAGGGGATATATGGCTACACCTTC.

The V and J genes are TRBV6-2 or TRBV6-3 and TRBJ1-1; 9 positions agree with TRBD1. The CDR3 sequence is 15 residues long. Germline CDR1 MNHEY, CDR2 SVGEGT. The junction had 4 bases not matched to a gene; V was cut back by 2 bases and J by 3 bases. In nucleotides, the CDR3 is TGTGCCAGCAGTTACCTTCGGGACAGGGACACTGAAGCTTTCTTT. It codes for CASSYLRDRDTEAFF.

The chain links TRBV6-1 to TRBJ2-2; 16 bases map to TRBD2. This CDR3 comprises 17 residues. The junction had 7 bases not matched to a gene; V was cut back by 6 bases and J by 6 bases. From germline, CDR1 is MNHNS and CDR2 SASEGT. In nucleotides, the CDR3 is TGTGCCAGCAGAGAACAGGGACTAGCGGGAGGGGCCGGGGAGCTGTTTTTT. It translates to CASREQGLAGGAGELFF.

J is TRBJ2-5 and V is TRBV27; possibly TRBD1 for D (5 bases). Germline V gene lookup returns CDR1 MNHEY and CDR2 SMNVEV (reference sequence). The CDR3 is 15 residues long. V gave up 3 bases and J gave up 4 bases, with 15 bases separating them. The CDR3 coding sequence is TGTGCCAGCAGTTTTTTCGTGCAGGGCTTAGAGACCCAGTACTTC. It translates to CASSFFVQGLETQYF.

This chain links TRBV19 with TRBJ2-2; maybe TRBD2 (6 bases). Germline lookup yields CDR1 LNHDA and CDR2 SQIVND (reference sequence). Deletions cut 4 bases from V and 6 bases from J, with 24 bases between. The CDR3 runs to 18 residues. In DNA, the CDR3 is TGTGCCAGTAGTAAAGATCTGTTTTGGAGGGGAGAGGCCGGGGAGCTGTTTTTT. Protein: CASSKDLFWRGEAGELFF.

The rearrangement links TRBV30 to TRBJ1-2; D is unresolved. In germline, CDR1 is GTSNPN, CDR2 SVGIG (reference sequence). The CDR3 spans 16 residues. V was cut by 0 bases and J by 0 bases, with 14 bases left in between. The CDR3 DNA is TGTGCCTGGAGTGTACCCCCCATATCAGCTAACTATGGCTACACCTTC. Amino acid sequence: CAWSVPPISANYGYTF.

The chain combines TRBV20-1 with TRBJ2-1, with 12 bases identical to TRBD2. Per the germline V gene, CDR1 is DFQATT and CDR2 is SNEGSKA (reference sequence). V shed 6 bases, J shed 13 bases, and the junction held 13 bases outside the gene matches. The CDR3 sequence is 14 residues long. The CDR3 coding sequence is TGCAGTGCAAGTACTAGCGGGAGGCCCGAACGACAGTTCTTC. Translation gives CSASTSGRPERQFF.

This chain uses TRBV30 with TRBJ1-2, with 11 bases that match TRBD1. The CDR3 is 16 amino acids. After removal of 7 bases from V and 4 bases from J, the junction contained 14 bases not matched to a gene. The germline gives CDR1 GTSNPN, CDR2 SVGIG (reference sequence). CDR3 sequence: CASWGQGVGLGYGYTF. The CDR3, as DNA: TGTGCCTCGTGGGGACAGGGGGTCGGGCTAGGCTATGGCTACACCTTC.

The V and J genes are TRBV11-2 and TRBJ1-4, with TRBD1 matching over 7 bases. Germline loops: CDR1 SGHAT, CDR2 FQNNGV. CDR3 length equals 14 residues. Trimming cost V 5 bases and J 7 bases; bases outside gene matches: 7. The CDR3 bases are TGTGCCAGCAGCCGGGACAGAGGAGGTGAAAAACTGTTTTTT. This gives the protein CASSRDRGGEKLFF.